A selection of T cell receptor beta chains follows, all from one sample in a study of shared clonotypes between healthy human individuals. TCRdb's table, derived via immunoSEQ multiplex PCR, lists solely in-frame clones and lacks some. The sample includes roughly 1 million clones, about 76% of them seen just once. What was sequenced was memory CD4+ T cells sorted from blood. Receptors were obtained from a man aged 18 to 29 in good health. Each CDR3 is given with its conserved first and last residue. D genes are given only for firm matches. Rows may omit the clone size; those that give it use once, few, many or a size class.

CDR3 protein: CASSYSGPGELFF; CDR3 DNA: TGTGCCAGCAGTTATTCAGGGCCCGGGGAGCTGTTTTTT; V gene: TRBV6-6; clone size: NA; J gene: TRBJ2-2; D gene: NA
CDR3 protein: CASSWGGGYEQYF; CDR3 DNA: TGTGCCAGCAGCTGGGGCGGGGGTTACGAGCAGTACTTC; V gene: TRBV5-6; clone size: once; J gene: TRBJ2-7; D gene: TRBD2
CDR3 protein: CASSSGTGAGRAFF; CDR3 DNA: TGCGCCAGCAGTTCCGGGACAGGGGCTGGAAGAGCTTTCTTT; V gene: TRBV10-1; clone size: few; J gene: TRBJ1-1; D gene: TRBD1
CDR3 protein: CASSQMGGGSGNTIYF; CDR3 DNA: TGTGCCAGCAGCCAAATGGGGGGCGGCTCTGGAAACACCATATATTTT; V gene: TRBV9; clone size: NA; J gene: TRBJ1-3; D gene: NA
CDR3 protein: CASSLVVTSGGAYNEQFF; CDR3 DNA: TGTGCCAGCAGCTTAGTGGTAACTAGCGGGGGGGCGTACAATGAGCAGTTCTTC; V gene: TRBV11-2; clone size: NA; J gene: TRBJ2-1; D gene: TRBD2
CDR3 protein: CASSPRGYGTDTQYF; CDR3 DNA: TGTGCCAGCAGCCCCCGGGGGTACGGCACAGATACGCAGTATTTT; V gene: TRBV7-2; clone size: few; J gene: TRBJ2-3; D gene: NA
CDR3 protein: CASTLLAGILAGELFF; CDR3 DNA: TGTGCCAGTACGCTACTAGCGGGAATTTTGGCCGGGGAGCTGTTTTTT; V gene: TRBV7-2; clone size: NA; J gene: TRBJ2-2; D gene: TRBD2
CDR3 protein: CAIKGPDTQYF; CDR3 DNA: TGTGCCATCAAGGGACCAGATACGCAGTATTTT; V gene: TRBV10-3; clone size: NA; J gene: TRBJ2-3; D gene: NA
CDR3 protein: CASSPGGFNNQPQHF; CDR3 DNA: TGTGCCAGCAGCCCAGGGGGATTCAACAATCAGCCCCAGCATTTT; V gene: TRBV7-2; clone size: NA; J gene: TRBJ1-5; D gene: TRBD1
CDR3 protein: CASSFPGGAGDTQYF; CDR3 DNA: TGTGCCAGCAGCTTTCCCGGGGGGGCTGGAGATACGCAGTATTTT; V gene: TRBV5-4; clone size: NA; J gene: TRBJ2-3; D gene: TRBD2
CDR3 protein: CASSQDPTVGANVLTF; CDR3 DNA: TGCGCCAGCAGCCAAGATCCAACGGTAGGGGCCAACGTCCTGACTTTC; V gene: TRBV4-3; clone size: NA; J gene: TRBJ2-6; D gene: NA
CDR3 protein: CASSQGGVTYNEQFF; CDR3 DNA: TGCGCCAGCAGCCAAGGAGGGGTTACCTACAATGAGCAGTTCTTC; V gene: TRBV4-1; clone size: NA; J gene: TRBJ2-1; D gene: NA
CDR3 protein: CASSLGQRDTGELFF; CDR3 DNA: TGTGCCAGCAGCTTGGGCCAGAGGGACACCGGGGAGCTGTTTTTT; V gene: TRBV5-4; clone size: few; J gene: TRBJ2-2; D gene: NA
CDR3 protein: CASSSGLAGGTTGELFF; CDR3 DNA: TGTGCCAGCAGCTCGGGACTAGCGGGAGGTACCACCGGGGAGCTGTTTTTT; V gene: TRBV11-3; clone size: once; J gene: TRBJ2-2; D gene: TRBD2
CDR3 protein: CASSLITLSTDTQYF; CDR3 DNA: TGTGCCAGCAGCTTGATAACACTTAGCACAGATACGCAGTATTTT; V gene: TRBV5-6; clone size: NA; J gene: TRBJ2-3; D gene: NA
CDR3 protein: CASSGRAYEQYF; CDR3 DNA: TGTGCCAGTAGCGGGAGGGCCTACGAGCAGTACTTC; V gene: TRBV6-5; clone size: NA; J gene: TRBJ2-7; D gene: TRBD2
CDR3 protein: CAWSLENTDTQYF; CDR3 DNA: TGTGCCTGGAGTTTGGAGAACACAGATACGCAGTATTTT; V gene: TRBV30; clone size: NA; J gene: TRBJ2-3; D gene: NA
CDR3 protein: CATSPLAGRGDEQFF; CDR3 DNA: TGTGCCACCAGCCCTTTAGCGGGGAGGGGGGATGAGCAGTTCTTC; V gene: TRBV15; clone size: NA; J gene: TRBJ2-1; D gene: TRBD2
CDR3 protein: CASSQEGASWGHYNEQFF; CDR3 DNA: TGTGCCAGCAGCCAAGAGGGGGCTAGCTGGGGGCACTACAATGAGCAGTTCTTC; V gene: TRBV14; clone size: NA; J gene: TRBJ2-1; D gene: NA
CDR3 protein: CASSSGTGSGYTF; CDR3 DNA: TGTGCCAGCAGTTCCGGGACAGGGTCCGGCTACACCTTC; V gene: TRBV6-5; clone size: NA; J gene: TRBJ1-2; D gene: TRBD1
CDR3 protein: CASSPYGHAYEQYF; CDR3 DNA: TGTGCCAGCAGCCCCTACGGACACGCATACGAGCAGTACTTC; V gene: TRBV5-6; clone size: NA; J gene: TRBJ2-7; D gene: NA
CDR3 protein: CASSRDRNNEKLFF; CDR3 DNA: TGTGCCAGCAGTCGGGACAGAAATAATGAAAAACTGTTTTTT; V gene: TRBV5-4; clone size: NA; J gene: TRBJ1-4; D gene: TRBD1
CDR3 protein: CASSPGGQLPVGTDTQYF; CDR3 DNA: TGTGCCAGCAGCCCCGGTGGGCAGCTCCCGGTGGGCACAGATACGCAGTATTTT; V gene: TRBV5-6; clone size: NA; J gene: TRBJ2-3; D gene: NA
CDR3 protein: CASSPGQGGNSPLHF; CDR3 DNA: TGTGCCAGCAGTCCGGGACAGGGAGGTAATTCACCCCTCCACTTT; V gene: TRBV6-1; clone size: many; J gene: TRBJ1-6; D gene: TRBD1
CDR3 protein: CASSEIRQGGGYTEAFF; CDR3 DNA: TGTGCCAGCAGTGAAATCCGACAGGGCGGTGGGTACACTGAAGCTTTCTTT; V gene: TRBV6-1; clone size: NA; J gene: TRBJ1-1; D gene: TRBD1
CDR3 protein: CASSDTPGQPSGQPQHF; CDR3 DNA: TGTGCCAGCAGTGATACTCCGGGACAACCTTCGGGTCAGCCCCAGCATTTT; V gene: TRBV7-8; clone size: NA; J gene: TRBJ1-5; D gene: NA
CDR3 protein: CASSQRATNEKLFF; CDR3 DNA: TGTGCCAGCAGTCAAAGAGCAACTAATGAAAAACTGTTTTTT; V gene: TRBV2; clone size: NA; J gene: TRBJ1-4; D gene: NA
CDR3 protein: CASSQVTGGGQKAAQYF; CDR3 DNA: TGTGCCAGCAGCCAAGTGACTGGCGGGGGTCAAAAAGCGGCCCAGTACTTC; V gene: TRBV4-2; clone size: NA; J gene: TRBJ2-5; D gene: TRBD2
CDR3 protein: CASSVTGFLTEAFF; CDR3 DNA: TGTGCCAGCAGTGTTACAGGGTTTTTAACTGAAGCTTTCTTT; V gene: TRBV2; clone size: few; J gene: TRBJ1-1; D gene: NA
CDR3 protein: CASSEGGLYGYTF; CDR3 DNA: TGTGCCAGCAGTGAAGGGGGACTCTATGGCTACACCTTC; V gene: TRBV28; clone size: NA; J gene: TRBJ1-2; D gene: NA
CDR3 protein: CAIRPDRGSGNTIYF; CDR3 DNA: TGTGCCATCAGACCCGACAGGGGGTCTGGAAACACCATATATTTT; V gene: TRBV10-3; clone size: NA; J gene: TRBJ1-3; D gene: TRBD1
CDR3 protein: CASSSATGRNEKLFF; CDR3 DNA: TGTGCCAGCAGCTCGGCGACAGGGAGGAATGAAAAACTGTTTTTT; V gene: TRBV7-9; clone size: NA; J gene: TRBJ1-4; D gene: TRBD1
CDR3 protein: CASSLEGYSGNTIYF; CDR3 DNA: TGTGCCAGCAGCTTGGAAGGGTACTCTGGAAACACCATATATTTT; V gene: TRBV7-9; clone size: NA; J gene: TRBJ1-3; D gene: NA
CDR3 protein: CASRADSNNSPLHF; CDR3 DNA: TGTGCCAGCAGGGCCGACTCTAATAATTCACCCCTCCACTTT; V gene: TRBV2; clone size: NA; J gene: TRBJ1-6; D gene: NA
CDR3 protein: CAIQGSGRAYSETQYF; CDR3 DNA: TGTGCCATCCAGGGTAGCGGGAGGGCCTATTCAGAGACCCAGTACTTC; V gene: TRBV10-3; clone size: NA; J gene: TRBJ2-5; D gene: TRBD2
CDR3 protein: CASSQEGKTNEKLFF; CDR3 DNA: TGTGCCAGCAGCCAAGAAGGGAAAACTAATGAAAAACTGTTTTTT; V gene: TRBV25-1; clone size: NA; J gene: TRBJ1-4; D gene: NA
CDR3 protein: CATSWGGSSYNSPLHF; CDR3 DNA: TGTGCCACCAGCTGGGGGGGGAGCTCCTATAATTCACCCCTCCACTTT; V gene: TRBV15; clone size: once; J gene: TRBJ1-6; D gene: NA
CDR3 protein: CASSSHGGTEAFF; CDR3 DNA: TGTGCCAGCAGCTCTCATGGGGGAACTGAAGCTTTCTTT; V gene: TRBV7-9; clone size: NA; J gene: TRBJ1-1; D gene: NA
CDR3 protein: CASSQTLTDTQYF; CDR3 DNA: TGCGCCAGCAGCCAAACGCTCACAGATACGCAGTATTTT; V gene: TRBV4-1; clone size: NA; J gene: TRBJ2-3; D gene: NA
CDR3 protein: CAISEGTAVREQFF; CDR3 DNA: TGTGCCATCAGTGAGGGGACAGCCGTTCGGGAGCAGTTCTTC; V gene: TRBV10-3; clone size: NA; J gene: TRBJ2-1; D gene: TRBD1
CDR3 protein: CASVGLAGEQFF; CDR3 DNA: TGTGCTAGCGTGGGGCTAGCGGGGGAGCAGTTCTTC; V gene: TRBV7-7; clone size: NA; J gene: TRBJ2-1; D gene: TRBD2
CDR3 protein: CASSLRVPETQYF; CDR3 DNA: TGTGCCAGCAGTTTGAGGGTCCCGGAGACCCAGTACTTC; V gene: TRBV28; clone size: NA; J gene: TRBJ2-5; D gene: NA
CDR3 protein: CASSPDGAYGYTF; CDR3 DNA: TGTGCCAGCAGTCCGGACGGGGCCTATGGCTACACCTTC; V gene: TRBV5-6; clone size: few; J gene: TRBJ1-2; D gene: NA
CDR3 protein: CASSKSSWTGKRGQPQHF; CDR3 DNA: TGTGCCAGCAGCAAATCGAGCTGGACAGGGAAGCGTGGTCAGCCCCAGCATTTT; V gene: TRBV21-1; clone size: once; J gene: TRBJ1-5; D gene: NA
CDR3 protein: CTSSDPHSGTEAFF; CDR3 DNA: TGTACCAGCAGTGACCCCCACTCCGGCACTGAAGCTTTCTTT; V gene: TRBV6-5; clone size: NA; J gene: TRBJ1-1; D gene: NA
CDR3 protein: CASSRRTSGSTDTQYF; CDR3 DNA: TGCGCCAGCAGCCGAAGGACTAGCGGGAGCACAGATACGCAGTATTTT; V gene: TRBV4-3; clone size: NA; J gene: TRBJ2-3; D gene: TRBD2
CDR3 protein: CASSIGQGPEQYF; CDR3 DNA: TGTGCCAGCAGCATAGGACAGGGCCCCGAGCAGTACTTC; V gene: TRBV5-5; clone size: NA; J gene: TRBJ2-7; D gene: TRBD1
CDR3 protein: CAWSVIRSAGGYTF; CDR3 DNA: TGTGCCTGGAGTGTTATACGCTCAGCGGGTGGCTACACCTTC; V gene: TRBV30; clone size: NA; J gene: TRBJ1-2; D gene: NA
CDR3 protein: CASSPDRKGGTEAFF; CDR3 DNA: TGTGCCAGTAGTCCGGACAGGAAAGGGGGCACTGAAGCTTTCTTT; V gene: TRBV19; clone size: NA; J gene: TRBJ1-1; D gene: TRBD1
CDR3 protein: CASSPRDREQYF; CDR3 DNA: TGTGCCAGCAGTCCCAGGGACCGCGAGCAGTACTTC; V gene: TRBV27; clone size: NA; J gene: TRBJ2-7; D gene: NA
CDR3 protein: CASRTSVGPGEQYF; CDR3 DNA: TGTGCCAGCAGAACTAGCGTGGGGCCGGGGGAGCAGTACTTC; V gene: TRBV7-2; clone size: NA; J gene: TRBJ2-7; D gene: TRBD2
CDR3 protein: CSVSPSGSSYNEQFF; CDR3 DNA: TGCAGCGTATCTCCTAGCGGGAGCTCCTACAATGAGCAGTTCTTC; V gene: TRBV29-1; clone size: NA; J gene: TRBJ2-1; D gene: TRBD2
CDR3 protein: CASSYNWETAKNIQYF; CDR3 DNA: TGTGCCAGCAGTTACAACTGGGAGACAGCCAAAAACATTCAGTACTTC; V gene: TRBV6-5; clone size: few; J gene: TRBJ2-4; D gene: NA
CDR3 protein: CASSRAGTGLPDTQYF; CDR3 DNA: TGTGCCAGCAGCAGAGCCGGGACAGGCTTGCCAGATACGCAGTATTTT; V gene: TRBV11-3; clone size: NA; J gene: TRBJ2-3; D gene: TRBD1
CDR3 protein: CASSPQYF; CDR3 DNA: TGTGCCAGCAGCCCTCAGTACTTC; V gene: TRBV7-9; clone size: NA; J gene: TRBJ2-5; D gene: NA
CDR3 protein: CASSSRPPEDSPLHF; CDR3 DNA: TGTGCCAGCAGCTCGAGACCACCAGAGGATTCACCCCTCCACTTT; V gene: TRBV9; clone size: NA; J gene: TRBJ1-6; D gene: NA
CDR3 protein: CASSERGGAHEQYF; CDR3 DNA: TGTGCCAGCAGTGAACGCGGGGGGGCCCACGAGCAGTACTTC; V gene: TRBV2; clone size: NA; J gene: TRBJ2-7; D gene: TRBD2
CDR3 protein: CSASDTDTQYF; CDR3 DNA: TGCAGTGCTAGTGACACAGATACGCAGTATTTT; V gene: TRBV20-1; clone size: once; J gene: TRBJ2-3; D gene: NA
CDR3 protein: CASSARTGPGHDYGYTF; CDR3 DNA: TGTGCCAGCAGTGCCCGGACAGGGCCCGGTCACGACTATGGCTACACCTTC; V gene: TRBV2; clone size: few; J gene: TRBJ1-2; D gene: TRBD1
CDR3 protein: CASRRTGVSNEKLFF; CDR3 DNA: TGTGCCAGCAGAAGGACAGGGGTATCTAATGAAAAACTGTTTTTT; V gene: TRBV2; clone size: NA; J gene: TRBJ1-4; D gene: TRBD1